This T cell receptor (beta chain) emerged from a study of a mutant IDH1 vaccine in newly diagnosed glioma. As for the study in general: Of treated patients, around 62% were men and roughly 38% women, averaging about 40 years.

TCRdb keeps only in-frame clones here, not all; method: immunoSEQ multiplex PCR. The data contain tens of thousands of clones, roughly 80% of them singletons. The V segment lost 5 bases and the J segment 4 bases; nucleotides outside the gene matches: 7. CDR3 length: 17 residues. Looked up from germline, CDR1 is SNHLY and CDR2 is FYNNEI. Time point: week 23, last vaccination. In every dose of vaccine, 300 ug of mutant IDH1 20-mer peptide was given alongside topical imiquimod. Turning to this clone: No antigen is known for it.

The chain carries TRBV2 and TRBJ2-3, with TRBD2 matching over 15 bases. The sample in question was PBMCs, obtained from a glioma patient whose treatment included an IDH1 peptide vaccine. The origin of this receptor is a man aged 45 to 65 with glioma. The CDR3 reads CASSRTSGGASPDTQYF. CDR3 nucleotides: TGTGCCAGCAGTAGGACTAGCGGGGGGGCCTCCCCAGATACGCAGTATTTT.